This T cell receptor (beta chain) was found in a study of T cells in Graves' hyperthyroidism and ophthalmopathy. CDR1 is SGHAT, CDR2 FQNNGV, per germline. CDR3 length: 16 residues. Trimming pared 3 bases from V and 1 base from J, leaving 14 bases between. Many counts were recorded for this clonotype. RNA transcripts yielded amplified TCR beta CDR3 regions. A first-round RT-PCR of the TCR CDR3 used the HTBI primer set. TCRdb re-derived calls from the multiplex PCR reads in MiXCR, one entry per CDR3 protein. The repertoire consists of approximately 720,000 distinct CDR3 sequences, with over 15% occurring once and the leading ten covering approximately 15%.

The V call is TRBV11-2, the J call TRBJ2-3, with a possible D match to TRBD2 (7 bases). The sequenced sample was blood. This sequence was found in a woman between 50 and 59 years old with Graves' hyperthyroidism that later progressed to Graves' ophthalmopathy. DNA of the CDR3: TGTGCCAGCAGCTTCGTGGGGGGGCGGGGCACAGATACGCAGTATTTT. Protein: CASSFVGGRGTDTQYF.